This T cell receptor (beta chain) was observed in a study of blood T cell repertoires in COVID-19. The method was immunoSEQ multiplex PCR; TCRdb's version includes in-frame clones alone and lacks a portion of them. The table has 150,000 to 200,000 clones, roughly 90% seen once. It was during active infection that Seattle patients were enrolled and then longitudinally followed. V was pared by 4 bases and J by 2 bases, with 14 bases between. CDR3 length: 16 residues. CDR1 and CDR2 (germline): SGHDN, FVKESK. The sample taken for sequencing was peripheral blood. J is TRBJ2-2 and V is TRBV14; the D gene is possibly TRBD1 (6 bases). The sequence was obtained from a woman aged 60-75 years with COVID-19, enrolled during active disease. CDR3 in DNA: TGTGCCAGCAGCCCCCGGACAGCTACTAACACCGGGGAGCTGTTTTTT. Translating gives CASSPRTATNTGELFF.